The entry below gives a single T cell receptor beta chain sequence along with its context. Germline values: CDR1 LNHDA, CDR2 SQIVND (reference sequence). The CDR3 totals 13 residues. The sample is drawn from a study of monozygotic twins with inflammatory bowel disease. Whole-blood RNA isolation (total RNA) proceeded without T cell sorting. Using eight separate reactions per sample, the authors generated cDNA. The template-switching step introduced UMIs that carried a 6-nucleotide sample barcode. For each CDR3 protein, TCRdb gives one entry from its re-call of the 5' RACE reads, without DNA. The sample table sets out 200,000 to 250,000 distinct CDR3 sequences.

The source is a human donor with ulcerative colitis or Crohn's disease, or a healthy co-twin of an affected twin (not recorded which). The chain has TRBV19 and TRBJ2-1. The sequenced sample consisted of blood. CDR3 protein: CASSMMGYNEQFF.